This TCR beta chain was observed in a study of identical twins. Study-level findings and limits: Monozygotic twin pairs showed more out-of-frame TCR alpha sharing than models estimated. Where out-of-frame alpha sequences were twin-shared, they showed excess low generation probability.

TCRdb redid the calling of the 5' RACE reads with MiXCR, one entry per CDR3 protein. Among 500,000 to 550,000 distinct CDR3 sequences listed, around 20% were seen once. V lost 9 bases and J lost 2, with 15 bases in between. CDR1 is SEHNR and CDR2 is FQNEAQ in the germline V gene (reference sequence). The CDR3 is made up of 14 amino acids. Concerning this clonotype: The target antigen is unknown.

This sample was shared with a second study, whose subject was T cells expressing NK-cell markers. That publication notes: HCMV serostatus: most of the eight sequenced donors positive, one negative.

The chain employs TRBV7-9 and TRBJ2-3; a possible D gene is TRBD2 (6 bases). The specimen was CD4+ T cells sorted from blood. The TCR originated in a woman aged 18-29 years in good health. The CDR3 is CASRVAEATDTQYF. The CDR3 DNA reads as TGTGCCAGTAGAGTAGCGGAAGCCACAGATACGCAGTATTTT.